The clone carrying this T cell receptor beta chain has only a few counts. Antigen unknown. Once obtained from cultured CD4+ T cells, the DNA was sequenced using the Oncomine TCR Beta short-read assay. From CD4+ T cells that had been cultured, genomic DNA was extracted. TCRdb redid the calling of the PCR reads with MiXCR, one entry per CDR3 protein. The table lists thousands of distinct CDR3 sequences, around 63% of them singletons. Trimming removed 0 bases from V and 2 bases from J, with 14 bases in between. The CDR3 consists of 17 residues. This sample is drawn from a study of vaccination and CD4 T cells after COVID-19. Turning to the study itself: In culture, cells were exposed to overlapping spike peptides from SARS-CoV-2, HCoV-NL63, HCoV-OC43 and HCoV-229E.

Treatment meaning: approximately 11-day PBMC culture with coronavirus spike peptide pools or control peptides (ViraFEST assay). CD4+ T cells of the unexposed donor were collected before the COVID-19 pandemic (2011-2018). In the ViraFEST assay, peptide-pool expansion preceded TCR sequencing of expanded clonotypes. Negative selection purified CD4+ T cells after about ten days of culture. This TCR derives from a human donor in good health. This chain joins TRBV23-1 and TRBJ1-5; perhaps TRBD1 as D (6 bases). TRBV23-1 is labeled an ORF, and its function is uncertain. What was sequenced was CD4+ T cells from blood, cultured in vitro. The CDR3 sequence is CASSQSSPDSRNQPQHF. Written as DNA, the CDR3 is TGCGCCAGCAGTCAATCTAGTCCGGACAGCCGCAATCAGCCCCAGCATTTT.